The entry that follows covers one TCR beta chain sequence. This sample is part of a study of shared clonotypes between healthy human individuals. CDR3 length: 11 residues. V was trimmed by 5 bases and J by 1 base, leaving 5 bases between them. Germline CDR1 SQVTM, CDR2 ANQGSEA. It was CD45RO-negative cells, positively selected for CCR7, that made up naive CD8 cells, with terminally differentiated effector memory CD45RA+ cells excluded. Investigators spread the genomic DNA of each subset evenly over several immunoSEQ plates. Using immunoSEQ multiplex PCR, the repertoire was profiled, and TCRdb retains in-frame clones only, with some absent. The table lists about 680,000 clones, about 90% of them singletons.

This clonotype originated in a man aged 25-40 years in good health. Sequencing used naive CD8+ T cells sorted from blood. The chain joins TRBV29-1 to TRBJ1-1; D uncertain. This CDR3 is CSVPANTEAFF. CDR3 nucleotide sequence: TGCAGCGTTCCGGCGAACACTGAAGCTTTCTTT.